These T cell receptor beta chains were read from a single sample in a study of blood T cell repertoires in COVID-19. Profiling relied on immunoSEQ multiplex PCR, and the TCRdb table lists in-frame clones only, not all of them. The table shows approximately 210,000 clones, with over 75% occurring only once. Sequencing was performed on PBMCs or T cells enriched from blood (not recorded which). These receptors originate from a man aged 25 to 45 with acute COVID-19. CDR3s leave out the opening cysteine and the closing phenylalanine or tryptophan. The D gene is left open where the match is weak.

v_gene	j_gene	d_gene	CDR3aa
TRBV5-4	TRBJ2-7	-	ASRDNSYEQY
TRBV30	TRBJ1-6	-	AWSVEYNSPLH
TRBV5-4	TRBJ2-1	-	ASSLQRQPNEQF
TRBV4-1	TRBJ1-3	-	ASSQEFTREAGNTIY
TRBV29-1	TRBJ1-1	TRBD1	SVDRQGKNTEAF
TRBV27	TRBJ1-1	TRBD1	ASSLSWEQGAGGEAF
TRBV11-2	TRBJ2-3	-	ASSLGGFSSYTQY
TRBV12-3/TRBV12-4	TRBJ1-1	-	ASRRQENTEAF
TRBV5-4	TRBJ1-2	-	ASSYYGGSNYGYT
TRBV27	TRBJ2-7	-	ASSFPGRGEQY
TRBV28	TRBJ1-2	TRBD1	ASSRPGQNYGYT
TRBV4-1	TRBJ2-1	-	ASSQGILSYNEQF
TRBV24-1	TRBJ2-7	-	ATSEGPYEQY
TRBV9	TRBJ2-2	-	ASSVVQSPGELF
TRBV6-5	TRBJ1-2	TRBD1	ASLGQSNYGYT
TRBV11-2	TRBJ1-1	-	ASSLGQKTEAF
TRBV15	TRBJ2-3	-	ATADGDTQY
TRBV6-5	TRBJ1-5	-	ASSWSGSNQPQH
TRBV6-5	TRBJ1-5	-	ASSSQGFGNQPQH
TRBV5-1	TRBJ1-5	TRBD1	ASSLEPGGASNQPQH
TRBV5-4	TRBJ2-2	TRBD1	ASSRQGNAGELF
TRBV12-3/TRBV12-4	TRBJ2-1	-	ASSLAYSEQF
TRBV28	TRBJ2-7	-	ASSPSDGSYEQY
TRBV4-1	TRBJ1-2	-	ASSATGLSYGYT
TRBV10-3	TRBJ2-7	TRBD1	AATTGDRGHEQY
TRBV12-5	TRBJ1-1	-	ASRLGPGGTEAF
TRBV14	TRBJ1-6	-	ASSQGGVGSPLH
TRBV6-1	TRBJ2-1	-	ASSEAFGTHYNEQF
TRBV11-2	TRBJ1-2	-	ASSFQVSGGYT
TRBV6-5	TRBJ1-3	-	ASGGSSGNTIY
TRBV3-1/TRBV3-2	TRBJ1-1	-	ASSHDGGATEAF
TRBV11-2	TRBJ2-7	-	ASSLDLGPYEQY
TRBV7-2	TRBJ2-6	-	ASSLFTGSGANVLT
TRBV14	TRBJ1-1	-	ASRRQLNTEAF
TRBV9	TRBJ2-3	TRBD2	ASSVEVSGALTSTDTQY
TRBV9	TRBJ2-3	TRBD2	ASSVGISGGAGNTQY
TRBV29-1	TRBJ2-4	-	SVEDPNRDIQY
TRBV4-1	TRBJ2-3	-	ASSQAPGGPWTQY
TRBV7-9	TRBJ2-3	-	ASSATVGAADTQY
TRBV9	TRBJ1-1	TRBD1	ASSRTGGALAEAF
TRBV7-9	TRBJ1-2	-	ASSLGGGDPSNYGYT
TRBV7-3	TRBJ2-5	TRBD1	ASSPGQGETQY
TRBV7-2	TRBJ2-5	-	ASSPGQPGGAQY
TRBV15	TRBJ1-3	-	ATSRDEGDTIY
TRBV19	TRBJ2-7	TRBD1	ASSHGGQGPSYEQY
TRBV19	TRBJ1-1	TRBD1	ASSGQGGMNTEAF
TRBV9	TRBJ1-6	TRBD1	ASSGPGQGPNSPLH